This T cell receptor (beta chain) was sequenced for a study of T cell changes during pregnancy in multiple sclerosis. This clone was counted once. Between the trimmed V and J ends, which lost 4 bases and 8 bases, there was a span of 15 bases. Germline V gene lookup returns CDR1 SGDLS and CDR2 YYNGEE. The CDR3 loop spans 13 amino acids. The repertoire was sequenced with immunoSEQ multiplex PCR; TCRdb's copy has only in-frame clones and lacks some. The data hold more than 25,000 clones, with 91% observed a single time. The TCR was taken from a female donor in good health, enrolled as a control in a pregnancy study. J is TRBJ1-2 and V is TRBV9; D perhaps matches TRBD1 (6 bases). Sequenced material: CD8+ T cells from peripheral blood mononuclear cells, taken in the second trimester of pregnancy. DNA for the CDR3: TGTGCCAGCAGCCCGGGGGGTGGGGGCGGCTACACCTTC. Its protein is CASSPGGGGGYTF.